This T cell receptor (beta chain) was identified in a study of blood T cell repertoires in COVID-19. Study summary: Samples representing acute and convalescent COVID-19 were sourced from the United States, Italy and Spain. PBMCs, B-cell-depleted T cells, or T cells provided the cDNA or gDNA that made up the material.

Per the authors' pipeline: Nucleated cell counts were estimated from reference gene primer amplification. Using immunoSEQ multiplex PCR, the repertoire was profiled, and TCRdb retains in-frame clones only, with some absent. Clone size and V and J calls were adopted from that table, with D and trimming inferred from the DNA. The sample has hundreds of thousands of clones, approximately 85% seen once; the top ten hold 7.2%. Trimming at V came to 2 bases and at J to 4 bases, leaving 5 bases not matched to a gene. CDR1 and CDR2 from the germline V gene are SGHKS and YYEKEE (reference sequence). The CDR3 consists of 15 residues. The sample holds a few counts of this clone.

V gene TRBV5-5 combines with J gene TRBJ2-1, with 8 positions matching TRBD2. The sequence came from a human donor in a cohort sampled during active COVID-19. The sequenced sample consisted of peripheral blood. In nucleotides, the CDR3 is TGTGCCAGCAGCTTCGTAGCGGGGCCATACAATGAGCAGTTCTTC. Translating gives CASSFVAGPYNEQFF.